These 14 T cell receptor beta chains came from one sample sequenced in a study of lymphopenia after photon versus proton radiotherapy. Only in-frame clones appear in the TCRdb table, and some are missing; sequencing was by immunoSEQ multiplex PCR. The sample has some 64,000 clones, around 90% seen once; the top ten hold around 13%. Here the sequenced sample was peripheral blood, taken from a patient treated with proton-based radiotherapy. The receptors were sampled from a man at least 80 years old with esophageal cancer.

CDR3 amino acids: CASSEGGWGWDSLQETQYF. The CDR3 nucleotides are TGTGCCAGCAGTGAAGGGGGGTGGGGATGGGACAGCTTACAAGAGACCCAGTACTTC. V usage is TRBV2 and J usage is TRBJ2-5, with 7 nucleotides matching TRBD1. The length of the CDR3 is 19 residues. V shed 1 base, J shed 2 bases, and the junction held 16 bases outside the gene matches. CDR1 is SNHLY and CDR2 is FYNNEI in the germline V gene.

The chain couples TRBV7-2 to TRBJ1-3, with 7 bases matching TRBD1. In germline, CDR1 is SGHTA, CDR2 FQGNSA. The CDR3 runs 16 residues. With V trimmed by 2 bases and J by 0 bases, 4 bases remained unmatched. For the CDR3, the DNA is TGTGCCAGCAGCTTAAACAGGGGCGGCTCTGGAAACACCATATATTTT. This sequence encodes CASSLNRGGSGNTIYF.

This chain uses TRBV5-6 with TRBJ2-3; D gene unclear. CDR3 length: 17 residues. Germline assignment: CDR1 SGHDT and CDR2 YYEEEE. Trimming took off 4 bases at V and 2 bases at J, with 20 bases between the two ends. The chain's CDR3 is CASSLPGFEAYTDTQYF. CDR3 DNA: TGTGCCAGCAGCCTGCCAGGATTCGAGGCTTACACAGATACGCAGTATTTT.

This rearrangement joins TRBV29-1 to TRBJ1-1, with unresolved D. CDR1 SQVTM and CDR2 ANQGSEA come from the germline V gene. The CDR3 totals 10 residues. Trimming stripped 7 bases from V and 1 base from J, with 4 bases between. CDR3 in amino acids: CSAQNTEAFF. In nucleotides, the CDR3 is TGCAGCGCCCAGAACACTGAAGCTTTCTTT.

The gene calls are TRBV4-1 and TRBJ2-1; D is undetermined. CDR1 and CDR2 from the germline V gene are MGHRA and YSYEKL. The V gene lost 1 base and the J gene lost 5 bases, with 15 bases spanning the gap. There are 16 residues in the CDR3. CDR3 sequence reads: CASSQVQLARNNEQFF. The CDR3 coding sequence is TGCGCCAGCAGCCAAGTTCAACTGGCCAGAAACAATGAGCAGTTCTTC.

This clone was seen a single time. V is TRBV11-2 and J is TRBJ1-4; D is undetermined. Germline V lookup: CDR1 SGHAT, CDR2 FQNNGV. With 2 bases removed from V and 4 bases from J, the gap between germline ends came to 8 bases. CDR3 size: 14 residues. The CDR3 protein is CASSLMTLNEKLFF. CDR3 DNA: TGTGCCAGCAGCTTAATGACCCTTAATGAAAAACTGTTTTTT.

CDR3 region: CASSYGGGAEETQYF. CDR3 DNA sequence: TGTGCCAGCAGCTATGGCGGGGGGGCGGAGGAGACCCAGTACTTC. The rearrangement uses TRBV11-2 and TRBJ2-5, with TRBD2 matching over 9 bases. Germline V gene sequence: CDR1 SGHAT, CDR2 FQNNGV. J lost 5 bases, V lost 4 bases, and 8 bases had no gene match. The length of the CDR3 is 15 residues.

The rearrangement joins TRBV6-4 to TRBJ1-2; D is perhaps TRBD1 (5 bases). Germline V CDR1 and CDR2: MRHNA, SNTAGT. Between the trimmed V and J ends, which lost 5 bases and 7 bases, there was a span of 23 bases. The CDR3 is made up of 16 amino acids. CDR3 amino acids: CASSLEAIYGAGGYTF. The CDR3 DNA follows: TGTGCCAGCAGTTTAGAAGCCATTTACGGGGCAGGTGGCTACACCTTC.

The gene calls are TRBV29-1 and TRBJ2-7; TRBD1 matches 7 bases. Germline CDR1 reads SQVTM; CDR2 reads ANQGSEA. The CDR3 spans 13 residues. The J segment lost 5 bases and the V segment lost 5 bases, leaving 9 bases of the junction unmatched. The CDR3 bases are TGCAGCGTTCGAAATGACAGGGCCGACGAGCAGTACTTC. It encodes CSVRNDRADEQYF.

This clone was counted a few times. This chain uses TRBV19 with TRBJ1-5, with 7 bases identical to TRBD1. Trimming took 3 bases from V and 7 from J; bases not matched to a gene: 3. The CDR3 has 13 amino acids. In germline, CDR1 is LNHDA, CDR2 SQIVND (reference sequence). The CDR3 nucleotides read TGTGCCAGTAGTATGACAGGGAACCAGCCCCAGCATTTT. Its translation: CASSMTGNQPQHF.

J is TRBJ2-7 and V is TRBV5-1, with 7 bases identical to TRBD2. The germline V gene encodes CDR1 SGHRS and CDR2 YFSETQ. Trimming cost V 5 bases and J 8 bases; bases outside gene matches: 7. The CDR3 covers 12 residues. Here the CDR3 reads CASSMGGNKQYF. Written as DNA, the CDR3 is TGCGCCAGCAGTATGGGAGGGAACAAGCAGTACTTC.

The rearrangement joins TRBV7-9 to TRBJ2-5; possibly TRBD1 for D (5 bases). This CDR3 comprises 13 residues. The V gene's germline CDR1 is SEHNR and CDR2 FQNEAQ (reference sequence). The V end lost 10 bases, the J end lost 1 base, and 13 bases lay between the germline ends. The DNA of the CDR3 is TGTGCCACCGACAGTAACCCCCAAGAGACCCAGTACTTC. It encodes CATDSNPQETQYF.

The chain has TRBV6-5 and TRBJ2-5; a weak D match, TRBD2 (7 bases). CDR3 size: 16 residues. The germline CDR1 and CDR2 sequences are MNHEY and SVGAGI. V lost 0 bases to trimming and J lost 4 bases, with 15 bases between them. The CDR3 DNA reads TGTGCCAGCAGTTACTCGAGGGGGGGGGCCGCAGAGACCCAGTACTTC. Encoded protein: CASSYSRGGAAETQYF.

This clone was observed a single time. The V and J genes are TRBV5-8 and TRBJ2-7; TRBD2 agrees at 10 bases. This CDR3 region has 15 residues. Germline V gene sequence: CDR1 SGHTS, CDR2 YDEGEE. The trim removed 3 bases at V and 2 bases at J, leaving 5 bases unmatched. The CDR3 spells CASSWWTSGTYEQYF. In DNA form, the CDR3 reads TGTGCCAGCAGCTGGTGGACTAGCGGCACCTACGAGCAGTACTTC.